This T cell receptor beta chain comes out of a study of OX40 agonist ivuxolimab in advanced cancers. Whole-study results and caveats: Among patients with partial responses at 0.1-3.0 mg/kg, clonal expansion was among the lowest.

As concerns this clone: Antigen specificity is unknown.

Generated by immunoSEQ multiplex PCR, the TCRdb table keeps only in-frame clones and is missing some. This sample has about 69,000 clones, with about 85% found just once. This CDR3 comprises 12 residues. The V end lost 6 bases, the J end lost 7 bases, and 10 bases lay between the germline ends. Germline CDR1 and CDR2: MDHEN and SYDVKM. This receptor was obtained from an adult with an advanced solid tumor such as melanoma, head and neck, liver or kidney cancer. The genes are TRBV28 and TRBJ1-5; D is unclear. The specimen was CD4+ or CD8+ T cells sorted from blood, collected in a trial of the OX40 agonist ivuxolimab. CDR3 in amino acids: CASSVDWQPQHF. In DNA, the CDR3 is TGTGCCAGCAGCGTCGATTGGCAGCCCCAGCATTTT.